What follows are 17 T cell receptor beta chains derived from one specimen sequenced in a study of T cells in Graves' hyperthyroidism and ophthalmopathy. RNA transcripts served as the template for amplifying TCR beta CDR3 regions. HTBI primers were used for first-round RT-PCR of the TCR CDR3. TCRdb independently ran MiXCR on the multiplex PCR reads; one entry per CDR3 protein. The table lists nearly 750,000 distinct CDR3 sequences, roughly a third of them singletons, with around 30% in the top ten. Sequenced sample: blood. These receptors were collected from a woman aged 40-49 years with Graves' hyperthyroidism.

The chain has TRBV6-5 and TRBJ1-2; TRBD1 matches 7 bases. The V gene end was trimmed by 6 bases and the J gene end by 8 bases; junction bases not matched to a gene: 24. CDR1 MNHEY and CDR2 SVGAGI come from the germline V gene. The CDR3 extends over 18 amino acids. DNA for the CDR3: TGTGCCAGCAGCGAAGCCAGACAGGGCTCAAAATACTTCTGGGGCTACACCTTC. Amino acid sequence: CASSEARQGSKYFWGYTF.

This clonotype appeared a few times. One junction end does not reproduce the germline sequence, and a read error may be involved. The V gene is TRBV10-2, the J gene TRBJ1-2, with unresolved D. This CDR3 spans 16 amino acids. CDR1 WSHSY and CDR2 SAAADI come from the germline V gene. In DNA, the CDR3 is TGTGCCAGCAGTGGAGTGGGTGCGAAACGGCTTGGTGGCTACACCTTC. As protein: CASSGVGAKRLGGYTF.

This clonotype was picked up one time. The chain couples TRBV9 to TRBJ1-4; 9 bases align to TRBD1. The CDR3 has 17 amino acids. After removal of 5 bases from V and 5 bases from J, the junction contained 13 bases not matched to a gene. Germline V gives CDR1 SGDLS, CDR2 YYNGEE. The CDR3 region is CASREGGAGTGNEKLFF. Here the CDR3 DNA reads TGTGCCAGCAGGGAGGGGGGAGCCGGGACAGGGAATGAAAAACTGTTTTTT.

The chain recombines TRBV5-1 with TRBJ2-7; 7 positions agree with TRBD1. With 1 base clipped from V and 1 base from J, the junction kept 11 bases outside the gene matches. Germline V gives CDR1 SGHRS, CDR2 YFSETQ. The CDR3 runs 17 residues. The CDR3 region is CASSLRGTGVGSYEQYF. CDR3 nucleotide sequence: TGCGCCAGCAGCTTGAGGGGAACAGGGGTCGGTTCCTACGAGCAGTACTTC.

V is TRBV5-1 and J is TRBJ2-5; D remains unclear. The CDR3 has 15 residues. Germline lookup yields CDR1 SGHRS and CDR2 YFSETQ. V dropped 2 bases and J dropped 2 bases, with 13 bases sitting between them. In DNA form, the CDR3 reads TGCGCCAGCAGCTTTAGAAGGGTTTCGCAAGAGACCCAGTACTTC. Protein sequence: CASSFRRVSQETQYF.

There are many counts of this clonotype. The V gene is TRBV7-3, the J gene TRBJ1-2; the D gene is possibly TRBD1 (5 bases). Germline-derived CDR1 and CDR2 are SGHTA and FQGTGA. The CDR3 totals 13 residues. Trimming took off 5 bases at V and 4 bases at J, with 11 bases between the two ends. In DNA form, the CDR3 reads TGTGCCAGCAGCAAAGCCGGGACCTATGGCTACACCTTC. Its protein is CASSKAGTYGYTF.

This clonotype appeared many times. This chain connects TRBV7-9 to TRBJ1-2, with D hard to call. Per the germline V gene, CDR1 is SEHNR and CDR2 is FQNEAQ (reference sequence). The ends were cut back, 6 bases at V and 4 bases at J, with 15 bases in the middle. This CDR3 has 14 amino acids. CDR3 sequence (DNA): TGTGCCAGCAGTTCGAGCGGAGCAAGCTATGGCTACACCTTC. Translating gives CASSSSGASYGYTF.

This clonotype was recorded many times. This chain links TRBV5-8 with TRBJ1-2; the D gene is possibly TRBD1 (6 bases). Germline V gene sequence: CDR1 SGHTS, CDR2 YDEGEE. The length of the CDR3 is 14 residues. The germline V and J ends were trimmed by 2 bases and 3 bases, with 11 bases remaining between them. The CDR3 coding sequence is TGTGCCAGCAGCTTTGCAGGGGATGACTATGGCTACACCTTC. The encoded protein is CASSFAGDDYGYTF. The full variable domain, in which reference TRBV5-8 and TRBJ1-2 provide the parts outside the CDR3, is EAGVTQSPTHLIKTRGQQATLRCSPISGHTSVYWYQQALGLGLQFLLWYDEGEERNRGNFPPRFSGRQFPNYSSELNVNALELEDSALYLCASSFAGDDYGYTFGSGTRLTVV.

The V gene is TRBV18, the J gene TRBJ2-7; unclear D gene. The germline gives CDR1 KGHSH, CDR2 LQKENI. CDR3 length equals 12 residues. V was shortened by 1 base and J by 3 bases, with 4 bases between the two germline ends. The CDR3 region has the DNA TGTGCCAGCTCACCACAGGACTACGAGCAGTACTTC. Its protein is CASSPQDYEQYF.

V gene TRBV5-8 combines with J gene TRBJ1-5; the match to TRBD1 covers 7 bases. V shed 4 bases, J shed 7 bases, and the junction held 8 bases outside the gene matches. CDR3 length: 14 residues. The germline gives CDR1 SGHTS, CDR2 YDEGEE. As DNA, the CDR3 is TGTGCCAGCAGCCCAAACAGGGGCGGACAGCCCCAGCATTTT. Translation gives CASSPNRGGQPQHF.

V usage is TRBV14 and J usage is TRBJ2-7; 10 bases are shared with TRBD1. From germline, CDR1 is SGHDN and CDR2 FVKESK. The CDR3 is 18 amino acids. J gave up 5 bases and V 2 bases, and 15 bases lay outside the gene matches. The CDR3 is CASSQSGTGVFLADEQYF. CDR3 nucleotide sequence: TGTGCCAGCAGCCAATCCGGGACAGGGGTCTTTTTAGCTGACGAGCAGTACTTC.

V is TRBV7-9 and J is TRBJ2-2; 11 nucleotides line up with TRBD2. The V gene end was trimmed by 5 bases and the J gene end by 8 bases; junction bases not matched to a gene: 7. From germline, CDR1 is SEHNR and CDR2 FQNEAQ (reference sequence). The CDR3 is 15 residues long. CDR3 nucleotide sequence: TGTGCCAGCAGCCATAGCGGGAGGGCCGAGGGGGAGCTGTTTTTT. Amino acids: CASSHSGRAEGELFF.

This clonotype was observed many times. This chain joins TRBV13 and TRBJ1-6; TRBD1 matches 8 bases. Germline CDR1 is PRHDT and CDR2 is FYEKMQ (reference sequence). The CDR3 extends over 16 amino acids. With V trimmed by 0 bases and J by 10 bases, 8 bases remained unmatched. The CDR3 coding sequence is TGTGCCAGCAGCTTAGGTGCAGGGGGCCTCGGCTCACCCCTCCACTTT. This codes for CASSLGAGGLGSPLHF.

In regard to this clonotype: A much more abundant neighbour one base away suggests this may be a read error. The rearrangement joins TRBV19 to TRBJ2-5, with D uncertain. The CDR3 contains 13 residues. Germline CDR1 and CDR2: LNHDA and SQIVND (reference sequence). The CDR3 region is CASSIVDQETQHF. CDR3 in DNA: TGTGCCAGTAGTATAGTGGACCAAGAGACCCAGCACTTC.

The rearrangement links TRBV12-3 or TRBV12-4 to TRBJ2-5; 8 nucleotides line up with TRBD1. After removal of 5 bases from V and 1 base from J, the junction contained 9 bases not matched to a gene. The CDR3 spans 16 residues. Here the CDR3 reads CASSARPTGAQETQYF. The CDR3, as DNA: TGTGCCAGCAGTGCTAGACCGACAGGGGCCCAAGAGACCCAGTACTTC.

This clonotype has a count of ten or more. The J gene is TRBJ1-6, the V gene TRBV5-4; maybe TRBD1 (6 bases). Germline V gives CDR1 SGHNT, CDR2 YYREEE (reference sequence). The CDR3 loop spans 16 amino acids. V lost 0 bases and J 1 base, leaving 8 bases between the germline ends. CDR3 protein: CASSLVGGSYNSPLHF. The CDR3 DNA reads TGTGCCAGCAGCTTGGTAGGGGGATCCTATAATTCACCCCTCCACTTT.

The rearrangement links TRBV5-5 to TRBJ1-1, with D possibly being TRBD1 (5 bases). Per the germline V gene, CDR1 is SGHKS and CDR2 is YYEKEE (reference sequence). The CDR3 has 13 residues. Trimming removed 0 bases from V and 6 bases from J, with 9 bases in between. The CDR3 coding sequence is TGTGCCAGCAGCTTGGTGGGGGGTGCTGAAGCTTTCTTT. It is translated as CASSLVGGAEAFF. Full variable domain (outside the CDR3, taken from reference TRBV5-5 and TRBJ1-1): DAGVTQSPTHLIKTRGQQVTLRCSPISGHKSVSWYQQVLGQGPQFIFQYYEKEERGRGNFPDRFSARQFPNYSSELNVNALLLGDSALYLCASSLVGGAEAFFGQGTRLTVV.